The entry below describes one T cell receptor (beta chain). Its antigen is unidentified. The germline V gene has CDR1 SGHDT and CDR2 YYEEEE. The CDR3 is 17 residues long. Between the trimmed V and J ends, which lost 1 base and 2 bases, there was a span of 17 bases. The data were taken from a study of CD8+ T cells in alopecia areata. Study-level findings and limits: Scalp clonality dropped significantly under tofacitinib, as did expanded CD8+ top-100 clones. Persistence of many expanded lesional clones was seen in scalp and blood during tofacitinib.

RNA was isolated and reverse transcribed to cDNA, the sequencing template. Some clones are missing from TCRdb's copy, which holds only in-frame ones; the method was immunoSEQ multiplex PCR. This repertoire shows about 140,000 clones, 45% to 60% found once; its top ten account for more than 15%. Treatment noted: oral pan-JAK inhibitor, 5-10 mg twice daily. In alopecia areata patients, both lesional scalp punch biopsies and peripheral blood were collected. Sorting of PBMCs yielded the CD4+ and CD8+ T cells. The chain couples TRBV5-6 to TRBJ2-3; D is undetermined. This specimen was CD8+ T cells sorted from blood, taken at week 4, from a patient treated with tofacitinib. The TCR was taken from a human donor with alopecia areata. The DNA of the CDR3 is TGTGCCAGCAGCTTGCCTTCAGAGGTACAGACCACAGATACGCAGTATTTT. The encoded protein is CASSLPSEVQTTDTQYF.